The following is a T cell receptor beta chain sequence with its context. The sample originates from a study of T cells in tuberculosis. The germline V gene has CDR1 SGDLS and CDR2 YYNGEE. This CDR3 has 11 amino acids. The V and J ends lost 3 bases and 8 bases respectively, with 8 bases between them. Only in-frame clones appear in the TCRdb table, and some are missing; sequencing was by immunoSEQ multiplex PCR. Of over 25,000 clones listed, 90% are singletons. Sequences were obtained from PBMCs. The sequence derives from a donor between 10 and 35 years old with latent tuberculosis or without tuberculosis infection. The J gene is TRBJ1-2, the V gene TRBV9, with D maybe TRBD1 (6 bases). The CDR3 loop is CASSGRGGYTF. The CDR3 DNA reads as TGTGCCAGCAGCGGAAGGGGGGGCTACACCTTC.